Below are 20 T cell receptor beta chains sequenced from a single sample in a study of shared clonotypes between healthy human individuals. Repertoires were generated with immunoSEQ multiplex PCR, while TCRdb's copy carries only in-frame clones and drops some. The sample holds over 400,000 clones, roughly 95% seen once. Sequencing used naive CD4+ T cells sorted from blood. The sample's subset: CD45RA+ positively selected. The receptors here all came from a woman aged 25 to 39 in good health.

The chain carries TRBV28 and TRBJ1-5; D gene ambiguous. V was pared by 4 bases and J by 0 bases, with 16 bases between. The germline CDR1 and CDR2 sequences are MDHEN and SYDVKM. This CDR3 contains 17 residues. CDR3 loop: CASSSHPDWNSNQPQHF. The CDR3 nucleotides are TGTGCCAGCAGTTCCCACCCCGATTGGAATAGCAATCAGCCCCAGCATTTT.

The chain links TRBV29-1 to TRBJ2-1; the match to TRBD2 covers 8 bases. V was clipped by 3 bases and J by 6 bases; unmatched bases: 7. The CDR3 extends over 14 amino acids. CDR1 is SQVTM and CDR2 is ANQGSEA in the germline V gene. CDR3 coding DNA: TGCAGCGTTGAGCGGGGGGCCATTGGCAATGAGCAGTTCTTC. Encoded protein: CSVERGAIGNEQFF.

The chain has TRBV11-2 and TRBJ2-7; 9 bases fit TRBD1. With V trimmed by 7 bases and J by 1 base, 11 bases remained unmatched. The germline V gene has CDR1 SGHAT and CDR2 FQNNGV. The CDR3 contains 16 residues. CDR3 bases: TGTGCCAGCACTCGCGGGGCTGGACAGGGGTCCTACGAGCAGTACTTC. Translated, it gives CASTRGAGQGSYEQYF.

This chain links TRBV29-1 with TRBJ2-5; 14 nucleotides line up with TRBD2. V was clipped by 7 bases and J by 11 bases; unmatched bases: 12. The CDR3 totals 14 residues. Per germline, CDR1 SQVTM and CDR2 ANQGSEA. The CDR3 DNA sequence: TGCAGCGCCGTAGGACTAGCGGGAGGTAAGGAGCAGTACTTC. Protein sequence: CSAVGLAGGKEQYF.

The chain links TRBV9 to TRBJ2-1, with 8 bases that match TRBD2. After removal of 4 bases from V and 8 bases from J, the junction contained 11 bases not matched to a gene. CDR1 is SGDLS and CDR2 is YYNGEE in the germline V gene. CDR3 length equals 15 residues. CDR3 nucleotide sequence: TGTGCCAGCAGCTCTACCGGGGGGGTAGTTCATGAGCAGTTCTTC. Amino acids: CASSSTGGVVHEQFF.

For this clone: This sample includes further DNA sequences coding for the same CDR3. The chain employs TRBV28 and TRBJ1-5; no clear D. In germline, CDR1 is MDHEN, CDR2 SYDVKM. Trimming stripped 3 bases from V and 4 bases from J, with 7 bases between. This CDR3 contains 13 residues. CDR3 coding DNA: TGTGCCAGCAGTTTCGACGGGAATCAGCCCCAGCATTTT. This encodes CASSFDGNQPQHF.

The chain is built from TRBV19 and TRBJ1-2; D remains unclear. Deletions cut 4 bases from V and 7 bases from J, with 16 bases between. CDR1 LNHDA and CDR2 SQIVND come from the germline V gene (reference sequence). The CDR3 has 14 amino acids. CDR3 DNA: TGTGCCAGTAGTAACACAGCCGAGCTTTCTGGCTACACCTTC. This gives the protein CASSNTAELSGYTF.

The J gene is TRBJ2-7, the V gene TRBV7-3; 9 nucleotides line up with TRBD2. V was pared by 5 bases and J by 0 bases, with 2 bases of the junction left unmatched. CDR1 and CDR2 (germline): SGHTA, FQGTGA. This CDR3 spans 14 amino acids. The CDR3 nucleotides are TGTGCCAGCAGCCCGACTAGCGGCTCCTACGAGCAGTACTTC. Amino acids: CASSPTSGSYEQYF.

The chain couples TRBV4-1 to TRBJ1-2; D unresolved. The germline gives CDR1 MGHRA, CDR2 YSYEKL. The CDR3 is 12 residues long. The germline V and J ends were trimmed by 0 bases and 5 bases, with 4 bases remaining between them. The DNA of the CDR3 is TGCGCCAGCAGCCAAGAAGGATATGGCTACACCTTC. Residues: CASSQEGYGYTF.

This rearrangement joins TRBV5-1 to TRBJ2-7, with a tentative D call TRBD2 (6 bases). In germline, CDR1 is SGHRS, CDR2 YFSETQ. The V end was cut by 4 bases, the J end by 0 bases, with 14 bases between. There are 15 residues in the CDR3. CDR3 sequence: CASSLGSINSYEQYF. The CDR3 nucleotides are TGCGCCAGCAGCCTCGGGAGTATTAACTCCTACGAGCAGTACTTC.

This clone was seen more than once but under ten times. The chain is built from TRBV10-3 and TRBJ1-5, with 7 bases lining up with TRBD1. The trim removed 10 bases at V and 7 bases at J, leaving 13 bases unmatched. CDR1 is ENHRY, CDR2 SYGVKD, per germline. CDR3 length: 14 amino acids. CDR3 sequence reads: CASQRGPGEQPQHF. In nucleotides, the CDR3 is TGTGCCAGCCAAAGGGGGCCTGGGGAACAGCCCCAGCATTTT.

CDR3 in amino acids: CASSFRLVIHEQYF. In nucleotides, the CDR3 is TGTGCCAGCAGTTTTCGACTAGTTATCCACGAGCAGTACTTC. This chain links TRBV28 with TRBJ2-7; possibly TRBD2 for D (6 bases). V was pared by 3 bases and J by 5 bases, with 14 bases between. Germline CDR1 and CDR2: MDHEN and SYDVKM. This CDR3 comprises 14 residues.

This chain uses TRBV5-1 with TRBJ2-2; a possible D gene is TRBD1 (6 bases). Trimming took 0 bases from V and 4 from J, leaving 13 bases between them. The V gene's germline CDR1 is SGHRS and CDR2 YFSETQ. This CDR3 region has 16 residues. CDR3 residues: CASSLVAGAGTGELFF. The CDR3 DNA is TGCGCCAGCAGCTTGGTGGCAGGGGCGGGCACCGGGGAGCTGTTTTTT.

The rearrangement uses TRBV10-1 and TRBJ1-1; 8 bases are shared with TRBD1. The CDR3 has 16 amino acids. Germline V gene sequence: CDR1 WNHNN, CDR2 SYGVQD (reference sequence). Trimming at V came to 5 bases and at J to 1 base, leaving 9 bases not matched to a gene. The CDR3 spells CASSRDRGTWNTEAFF. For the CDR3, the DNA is TGCGCCAGCAGTCGAGACAGGGGAACCTGGAACACTGAAGCTTTCTTT.

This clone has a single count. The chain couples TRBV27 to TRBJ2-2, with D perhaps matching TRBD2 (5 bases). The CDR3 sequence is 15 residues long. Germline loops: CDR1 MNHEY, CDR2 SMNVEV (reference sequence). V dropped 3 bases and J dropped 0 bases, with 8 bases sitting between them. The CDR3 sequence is CASSFGSSNTGELFF. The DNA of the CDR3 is TGTGCCAGCAGTTTTGGGAGCTCGAACACCGGGGAGCTGTTTTTT.

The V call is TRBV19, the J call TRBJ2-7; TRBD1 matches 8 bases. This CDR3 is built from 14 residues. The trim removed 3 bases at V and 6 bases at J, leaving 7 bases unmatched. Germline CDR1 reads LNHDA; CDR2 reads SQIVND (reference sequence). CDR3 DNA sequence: TGTGCCAGTAGTATCGACAGGGGCAAAGGCGAGCAGTACTTC. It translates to CASSIDRGKGEQYF. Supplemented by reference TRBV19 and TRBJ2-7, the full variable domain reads DGGITQSPKYLFRKEGQNVTLSCEQNLNHDAMYWYRQDPGQGLRLIYYSQIVNDFQKGDIAEGYSVSREKKESFPLTVTSAQKNPTAFYLCASSIDRGKGEQYFGPGTRLTVT.

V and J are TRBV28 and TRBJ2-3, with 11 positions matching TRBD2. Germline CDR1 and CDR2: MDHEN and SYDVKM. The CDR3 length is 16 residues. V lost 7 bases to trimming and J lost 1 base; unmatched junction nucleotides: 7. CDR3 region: CASNASGRTGTDTQYF. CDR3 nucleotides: TGTGCCAGCAATGCTAGCGGGAGGACGGGCACAGATACGCAGTATTTT. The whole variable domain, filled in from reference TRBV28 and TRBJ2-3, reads DVKVTQSSRYLVKRTGEKVFLECVQDMDHENMFWYRQDPGLGLRLIYFSYDVKMKEKGDIPEGYSVSREKKERFSLILESASTNQTSMYLCASNASGRTGTDTQYFGPGTRLTVL.

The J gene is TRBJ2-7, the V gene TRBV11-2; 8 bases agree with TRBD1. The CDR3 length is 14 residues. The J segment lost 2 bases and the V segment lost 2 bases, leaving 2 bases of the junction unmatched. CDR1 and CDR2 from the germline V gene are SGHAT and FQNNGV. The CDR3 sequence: CASSLQGAAYEQYF. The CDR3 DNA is TGTGCCAGCAGCTTACAGGGGGCTGCCTACGAGCAGTACTTC.

As DNA, the CDR3 is TGTGCCAGCAGCGTAGGGCCGGGACCCGAGGCCCTTGAAGCTTTCTTT. This sequence encodes CASSVGPGPEALEAFF. The V call is TRBV9, the J call TRBJ1-1; D is perhaps TRBD1 (5 bases). Germline values: CDR1 SGDLS, CDR2 YYNGEE. The CDR3 runs to 16 residues. V was shortened by 0 bases and J by 7 bases, with 19 bases between the two germline ends.

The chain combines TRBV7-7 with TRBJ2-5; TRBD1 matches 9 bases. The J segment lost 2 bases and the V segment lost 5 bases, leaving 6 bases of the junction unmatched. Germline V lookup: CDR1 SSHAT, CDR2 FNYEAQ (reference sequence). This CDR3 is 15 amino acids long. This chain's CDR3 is CASSPQTGGQETQYF. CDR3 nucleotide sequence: TGTGCCAGCAGCCCCCAGACAGGGGGGCAAGAGACCCAGTACTTC.